These 29 T cell receptor beta chains were sequenced from one sample in a study of shared clonotypes between healthy human individuals. Only in-frame clones appear in the TCRdb table, and some are missing; sequencing was by immunoSEQ multiplex PCR. Among some 2,500,000 clones, roughly 90% were seen once, and the ten largest hold around 0.4%. What was sequenced was naive CD4+ T cells from PBMCs. Subset specified: CD45RA+ positively selected. The receptors were gathered from a young man in good health. Some clones in this sample may be carry-over from other donors' samples.

This clone was seen a few times. The genes are TRBV6-5 and TRBJ2-1, with D maybe TRBD1 (6 bases). Germline lookup yields CDR1 MNHEY and CDR2 SVGAGI. Trimming took off 5 bases at V and 0 bases at J, with 11 bases between the two ends. The CDR3 contains 15 residues. CDR3 sequence reads: CASSRTASSYNEQFF. CDR3 coding DNA: TGTGCCAGCAGTCGGACAGCAAGCTCCTACAATGAGCAGTTCTTC.

As DNA, the CDR3 is TGTGCCTGGAGTGGATGGGGACAGGGGAGAAAACTGTTTTTT. Protein product: CAWSGWGQGRKLFF. The chain combines TRBV30 with TRBJ1-4; TRBD1 matches at 10 bases. From germline, CDR1 is GTSNPN and CDR2 SVGIG (reference sequence). This CDR3 has 14 residues. J was trimmed by 10 bases and V by 1 base; bases with no gene match: 6.

This chain joins TRBV11-2 and TRBJ2-1; 9 bases match TRBD2. The CDR3 extends over 17 amino acids. Germline-derived CDR1 and CDR2 are SGHAT and FQNNGV. Unmatched junction bases numbered 14, after V lost 5 bases and J lost 6 bases. The CDR3 here is CASSRRAGGLVSNEQFF. CDR3 nucleotides: TGTGCCAGCAGCAGACGAGCGGGAGGTTTGGTGAGCAATGAGCAGTTCTTC. Combining the CDR3 with reference TRBV11-2 and TRBJ2-1 gives the whole variable domain EAGVAQSPRYKIIEKRQSVAFWCNPISGHATLYWYQQILGQGPKLLIQFQNNGVVDDSQLPKDRFSAERLKGVDSTLKIQPAKLEDSAVYLCASSRRAGGLVSNEQFFGPGTRLTVL.

The V gene is TRBV2, the J gene TRBJ2-7; no clear D gene. The V end was cut by 7 bases, the J end by 6 bases, with 16 bases between. The CDR3 runs 13 residues. In germline, CDR1 is SNHLY, CDR2 FYNNEI. The CDR3 bases are TGTGCCAGCATCAGACGGATTACGGGCGAGCAGTACTTC. This sequence encodes CASIRRITGEQYF.

Note on this clone: This same CDR3 is encoded by further DNA sequences in the sample. The chain is built from TRBV2 and TRBJ2-1, with no clear D. Trimming removed 2 bases from V and 4 bases from J, with 9 bases in between. Germline loops: CDR1 SNHLY, CDR2 FYNNEI. The CDR3 has 14 residues. CDR3 bases: TGTGCCAGCAGTGAATTGGCAGCTTACAATGAGCAGTTCTTC. It specifies CASSELAAYNEQFF.

The chain has TRBV28 and TRBJ2-7, with no clear D. Germline loops: CDR1 MDHEN, CDR2 SYDVKM. The V end lost 7 bases, the J end lost 2 bases, and 15 bases lay between the germline ends. CDR3 length equals 14 residues. The CDR3 spells CASTPFGPPYEQYF. The CDR3 DNA sequence: TGTGCCAGCACCCCATTCGGGCCCCCCTACGAGCAGTACTTC.

The genes are TRBV5-1 and TRBJ2-7; 8 bases align to TRBD1. CDR1 and CDR2 (germline): SGHRS, YFSETQ. The ends lost 0 bases at V and 0 bases at J; junction bases unmatched: 11. This CDR3 is 18 amino acids long. CDR3 in amino acids: CASSLGLDRDPNSYEQYF. The DNA for the CDR3 is TGCGCCAGCAGCTTGGGTTTGGACAGGGACCCAAACTCCTACGAGCAGTACTTC.

The rearrangement uses TRBV11-2 and TRBJ1-1; a possible D gene is TRBD1 (5 bases). V lost 3 bases, J lost 1 base, and 9 bases lay in between. CDR3 length equals 14 residues. Germline CDR1 SGHAT, CDR2 FQNNGV. CDR3 in DNA: TGTGCCAGCAGCTTTAGTACAGGGAACACTGAAGCTTTCTTT. This encodes CASSFSTGNTEAFF.

The genes are TRBV11-2 and TRBJ2-7; TRBD2 agrees at 7 bases. Per germline, CDR1 SGHAT and CDR2 FQNNGV. V was clipped by 2 bases and J by 2 bases; unmatched bases: 12. The CDR3 runs 17 residues. CDR3 in DNA: TGTGCCAGCAGCTTAACTTCTAGCGGAGGACGTCCCTACGAGCAGTACTTC. It specifies CASSLTSSGGRPYEQYF.

This sequence joins TRBV30 and TRBJ1-4; a possible D gene is TRBD1 (6 bases). The CDR3 covers 15 residues. The germline V and J ends were trimmed by 0 bases and 8 bases, with 16 bases remaining between them. CDR1 and CDR2 (germline): GTSNPN, SVGIG (reference sequence). CDR3 amino acids: CAWSVGAGVGEKLFF. CDR3 nucleotides: TGTGCCTGGAGTGTGGGGGCAGGGGTAGGGGAAAAACTGTTTTTT. The variable domain in full, completed from reference TRBV30 and TRBJ1-4, reads SQTIHQWPATLVQPVGSPLSLECTVEGTSNPNLYWYRQAAGRGLQLLFYSVGIGQISSEVPQNLSASRPQDRQFILSSKKLLLSDSGFYLCAWSVGAGVGEKLFFGSGTQLSVL.

The V gene is TRBV27, the J gene TRBJ2-7; no reliable D call. The V and J ends lost 2 bases and 2 bases respectively, with 7 bases between them. The germline V gene has CDR1 MNHEY and CDR2 SMNVEV (reference sequence). This CDR3 is built from 13 residues. Here the CDR3 reads CASSLTIAYEQYF. DNA for the CDR3: TGTGCCAGCAGTTTAACTATCGCCTACGAGCAGTACTTC.

The chain couples TRBV4-1 to TRBJ1-5, with TRBD1 as a possible D gene (5 bases). V lost 2 bases, J lost 4 bases, and 24 bases lay in between. Germline V gene sequence: CDR1 MGHRA, CDR2 YSYEKL. The CDR3 is made up of 19 amino acids. The CDR3 is CASSQRAGFASGPNQPQHF. As DNA, the CDR3 is TGCGCCAGCAGCCAACGGGCAGGGTTTGCGTCTGGTCCTAATCAGCCCCAGCATTTT.

The chain employs TRBV27 and TRBJ2-5; D is undetermined. Germline assignment: CDR1 MNHEY and CDR2 SMNVEV (reference sequence). Trimming took off 3 bases at V and 0 bases at J, with 11 bases between the two ends. CDR3 size: 15 residues. CDR3 coding DNA: TGTGCCAGCAGTTTGCGCTGGGTGTACCAAGAGACCCAGTACTTC. Protein product: CASSLRWVYQETQYF.

About this clone: Different DNA sequences within this sample yield the same CDR3. J is TRBJ1-5 and V is TRBV7-8; no clear D. The CDR3 extends over 13 amino acids. V was cut by 2 bases and J by 3 bases, with 5 bases left in between. Per the germline V gene, CDR1 is SGHVS and CDR2 is FQNEAQ. The CDR3 DNA is TGTGCCAGCAGCTTAACAGACAATCAGCCCCAGCATTTT. It codes for CASSLTDNQPQHF.

This clone was counted once. The V and J genes are TRBV7-2 and TRBJ1-5; D uncertain. Trimming cost V 0 bases and J 5 bases, with 8 bases left between them. The V gene's germline CDR1 is SGHTA and CDR2 FQGNSA. This CDR3 is 14 amino acids long. The CDR3 nucleotides read TGTGCCAGCAGCTTAGCCCGCATCTATCAGCCCCAGCATTTT. Protein product: CASSLARIYQPQHF.

The genes are TRBV28 and TRBJ1-5; D perhaps matches TRBD1 (5 bases). The V gene's germline CDR1 is MDHEN and CDR2 SYDVKM. Trimming stripped 4 bases from V and 4 bases from J, with 20 bases between. This CDR3 has 17 residues. The CDR3: CASSSHGWGAGNQPQHF. CDR3 DNA sequence: TGTGCCAGCAGTTCCCATGGTTGGGGCGCTGGTAATCAGCCCCAGCATTTT.

The V gene is TRBV5-1, the J gene TRBJ2-4, with TRBD1 matching over 8 bases. Germline loops: CDR1 SGHRS, CDR2 YFSETQ. The junction had 8 bases not matched to a gene; V was cut back by 4 bases and J by 5 bases. The CDR3 covers 15 residues. The CDR3 nucleotides are TGCGCCAGCAGCCGGGGGACAGGCGACGAAAACATTCAGTACTTC. Translated: CASSRGTGDENIQYF.

The chain couples TRBV5-1 to TRBJ2-7, with 11 bases matching TRBD2. CDR1 SGHRS and CDR2 YFSETQ come from the germline V gene. Trimming at V came to 6 bases and at J to 4 bases, leaving 9 bases not matched to a gene. This CDR3 region has 15 residues. The CDR3, as DNA: TGCGCCAGCAAACCGGGACTAGCGGCTTCTTACGAGCAGTACTTC. It encodes CASKPGLAASYEQYF.

About this clone: Other DNA sequences from this sample encode an identical CDR3 as well. The chain employs TRBV29-1 and TRBJ2-7; D is perhaps TRBD1 (6 bases). Trimming left V 4 bases short and J 3 bases short, with 7 bases between. Germline values: CDR1 SQVTM, CDR2 ANQGSEA. This CDR3 is 11 amino acids long. The CDR3 region is CSVATGYEQYF. The CDR3, as DNA: TGCAGCGTTGCGACAGGCTACGAGCAGTACTTC.

CDR3 sequence reads: CASSYTDRGHGYTF. The CDR3 DNA reads as TGTGCCAGCAGTTACACCGACAGGGGGCATGGCTACACCTTC. The chain uses TRBV6-5 and TRBJ1-2; 10 nucleotides agree with TRBD1. The germline V gene encodes CDR1 MNHEY and CDR2 SVGAGI. There are 14 residues in the CDR3. V lost 2 bases, J lost 6 bases, and 3 bases stayed unmatched.

A single count supports this clone. The chain has TRBV6-4 and TRBJ1-2; 7 positions agree with TRBD1. The CDR3 extends over 15 amino acids. The V and J ends lost 5 bases and 4 bases, in that order; junction bases with no gene match: 10. Germline CDR1 reads MRHNA; CDR2 reads SNTAGT. DNA of the CDR3: TGTGCCAGCAGTCGAACAGGGGCGTACGGCTATGGCTACACCTTC. This codes for CASSRTGAYGYGYTF.

Details on this clone: Within the sample, other DNA sequences also encode this same CDR3. The chain employs TRBV28 and TRBJ1-1; D is undetermined. The CDR3 spans 13 residues. Deletions cut 5 bases from V and 0 bases from J, with 7 bases between. CDR1 is MDHEN and CDR2 is SYDVKM in the germline V gene. The CDR3 DNA sequence: TGTGCCAGCAGTCTCTTTATGAACACTGAAGCTTTCTTT. Translated, it gives CASSLFMNTEAFF.

This rearrangement joins TRBV19 to TRBJ2-2, with 14 bases aligning to TRBD2. The J segment lost 6 bases and the V segment lost 4 bases, leaving 4 bases of the junction unmatched. This CDR3 is built from 16 residues. Looked up from germline, CDR1 is LNHDA and CDR2 is SQIVND (reference sequence). The CDR3 spells CASSTGLAGEAGELFF. Written as DNA, the CDR3 is TGTGCCAGTAGTACGGGACTAGCGGGAGAGGCCGGGGAGCTGTTTTTT.

V is TRBV6-5 and J is TRBJ2-7; D gene unclear. The CDR3 loop spans 14 amino acids. Germline V gene sequence: CDR1 MNHEY, CDR2 SVGAGI. V shed 2 bases and J shed 0 bases, with 8 bases lying between them. The CDR3 loop reads CASSYDWSSYEQYF. The DNA for the CDR3 is TGTGCCAGCAGTTACGACTGGAGCTCCTACGAGCAGTACTTC.

The rearrangement joins TRBV28 to TRBJ2-2; D may match TRBD1 or TRBD2 (5 bases each). CDR1 is MDHEN, CDR2 SYDVKM, per germline. The V end was cut by 6 bases, the J end by 6 bases, with 11 bases between. CDR3 length equals 13 residues. CDR3 in amino acids: CASSWGGSGELFF. The CDR3 DNA follows: TGTGCCAGCAGCTGGGGCGGGTCCGGGGAGCTGTTTTTT.

As concerns this clone: Other DNA sequences in this sample translate to the same CDR3. V gene TRBV19 combines with J gene TRBJ2-1; no clear D. V lost 1 base to trimming and J lost 0 bases, with 7 bases between them. CDR1 is LNHDA, CDR2 SQIVND, per germline (reference sequence). This CDR3 has 15 amino acids. The DNA of the CDR3 is TGTGCCAGTAGTATAGGACCGGGCTCCTACAATGAGCAGTTCTTC. It codes for CASSIGPGSYNEQFF.

J is TRBJ2-2 and V is TRBV5-1; TRBD2 is a possible D gene (6 bases). V gave up 0 bases and J gave up 7 bases, with 10 bases separating them. This CDR3 is built from 14 residues. Germline loops: CDR1 SGHRS, CDR2 YFSETQ. This chain's CDR3 is CASSLAGRGGELFF. For the CDR3, the DNA is TGCGCCAGCAGCTTGGCCGGGCGGGGCGGGGAGCTGTTTTTT.

V and J are TRBV7-8 and TRBJ2-1, with 7 bases lining up with TRBD2. Germline CDR1 SGHVS, CDR2 FQNEAQ. CDR3 length: 16 residues. With 4 bases clipped from V and 1 base from J, the junction kept 7 bases outside the gene matches. CDR3 loop: CASSSRASGSYNEQFF. The DNA for the CDR3 is TGTGCCAGCAGCTCGCGAGCTAGCGGTTCCTACAATGAGCAGTTCTTC.

Points on this clone: This sample also contains other DNA sequences that code for the same CDR3. The chain has TRBV6-6 and TRBJ2-5, with D perhaps TRBD2 (6 bases). Germline V gives CDR1 MNHNY, CDR2 SVGAGI (reference sequence). V was clipped by 2 bases and J by 2 bases, with 12 bases between them. The CDR3 covers 15 residues. CDR3 region: CASSYPLAAQETQYF. CDR3 in DNA: TGTGCCAGCAGTTACCCGTTAGCGGCTCAAGAGACCCAGTACTTC.